These T cell receptor beta chains were read from a single sample in a study of control samples from healthy donors and cancer patients. Assay: immunoSEQ multiplex PCR; the TCRdb copy retains only in-frame clones and omits some. Among over 150,000 clones listed, about 94% were seen once. The sample consisted of blood. The receptor source for this set is a middle-aged man in good health. The CDR3 runs from the conserved cysteine through the conserved F or W. The order of the fields is V gene, CDR3 protein.

TRBV5-6 | CASSRLNSPFSEQYF
TRBV9 | CASSVGHSNSPLHF
TRBV30 | CAWRAQREAFF
TRBV20-1 | CSASSGNTIYF
TRBV4-2 | CASSSGGGQPQHF
TRBV5-1 | CASSFGPGGSGNTIYF
TRBV2 | CASRGQYRLGNQPQHF
TRBV6-1 | CASSVFPGLVNTEAFF
TRBV11-2 | CASSLTRDIYGYTF
TRBV21-1 | CASSGGQVNYGYTF
TRBV29-1 | CSVEDYGGSEQFF
TRBV6-2/TRBV6-3 | CASSGSGANVLTF
TRBV4-3 | CASSQDRSSAYEQYF
TRBV7-3 | CASSLGRGSHSTDTQYF
TRBV6-5 | CASSYDRGNSPLHF
TRBV7-6 | CASSLLGRWSGNTIYF
TRBV28 | CASSFRGTYEQYF
TRBV20-1 | CSARQDYEQYF
TRBV5-5 | CASSRTRDLSYEQYF
TRBV12-3/TRBV12-4 | CASGVGAPLHF
TRBV6-5 | CASSYFGGKAEAFF
TRBV15 | CATAGGGNQPQHF
TRBV7-8 | CASSQPFGLAGGAEQFF
TRBV12-3/TRBV12-4 | CASSLAPVAGQYF
TRBV6-1 | CASSDQTGPARETQYF
TRBV5-4 | CASRPGTGLYGYTF
TRBV14 | CASSQSPGPQHF
TRBV11-2 | CASSLTSYSTDTQYF
TRBV24-1 | CATSNTGHGEQFF
TRBV7-2 | CASRLRQDSNQPQHF
TRBV24-1 | CATSDLGHGTNSYEQYF
TRBV18 | CASSPTGGYNEQFF
TRBV5-1 | CASSLGQGRLSEQYF
TRBV28 | CASSFSAGAANEKLFF
TRBV5-4 | CASSLGGGARNEQFF
TRBV6-5 | CASINRDLGGAFF
TRBV24-1 | CATSDTLRSPLGYNEQFF
TRBV5-1 | CASSLGYGSTDTQYF
TRBV19 | CASSGAWGRGNEQFF
TRBV3-1/TRBV3-2 | CASSQAMETGDYEQYF
TRBV4-1 | CASSQPTGSTDTQYF
TRBV7-9 | CASSLVVMESTDTQYF
TRBV5-6 | CASSLGQGDEKLFF
TRBV6-5 | CASTLEEGNFYGYTF
TRBV10-3 | CAIGADSYNEQFF
TRBV2 | CASSDSGQFITYEQYF
TRBV5-4 | CASSLAAGYSYEQYF
TRBV27 | CASSLEGVRGSTNEKLFF
TRBV27 | CASSSGDRRYGYTF
TRBV30 | CAWDDRGNSPLHF
TRBV28 | CASTRTGEAGNTIYF
TRBV18 | CASSPPASPYGYTF
TRBV7-9 | CASSKGGQVNEKLFF
TRBV19 | CASESGVGYNYGYTF
TRBV7-9 | CASSPGGGSYGYTF
TRBV6-5 | CATIYISGANVLTF
TRBV3-1/TRBV3-2 | CASSPTNPGGEGETQYF
TRBV3-1/TRBV3-2 | CASSQGTGGSGNTIYF
TRBV6-5 | CASTSTGAYEQYF